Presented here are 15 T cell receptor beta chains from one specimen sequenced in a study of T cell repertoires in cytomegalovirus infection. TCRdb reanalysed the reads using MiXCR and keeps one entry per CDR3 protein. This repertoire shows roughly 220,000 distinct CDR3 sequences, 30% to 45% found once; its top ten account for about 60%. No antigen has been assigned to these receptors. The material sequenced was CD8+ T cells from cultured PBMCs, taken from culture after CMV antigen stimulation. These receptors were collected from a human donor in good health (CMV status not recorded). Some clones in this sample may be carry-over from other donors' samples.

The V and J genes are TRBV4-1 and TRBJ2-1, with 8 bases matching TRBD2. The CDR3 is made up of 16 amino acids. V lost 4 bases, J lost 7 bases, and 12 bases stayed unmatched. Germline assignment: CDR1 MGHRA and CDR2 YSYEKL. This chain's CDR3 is CASSPTEAGTSNEQFF. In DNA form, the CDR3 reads TGCGCCAGCAGCCCGACCGAGGCGGGGACTAGTAATGAGCAGTTCTTC.

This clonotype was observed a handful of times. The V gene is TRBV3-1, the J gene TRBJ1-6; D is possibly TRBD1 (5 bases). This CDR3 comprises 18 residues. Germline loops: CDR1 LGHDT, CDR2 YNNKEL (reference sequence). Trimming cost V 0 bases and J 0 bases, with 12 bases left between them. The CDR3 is CASSQDPPGSSYNSPLHF. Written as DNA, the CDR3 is TGTGCCAGCAGCCAAGATCCCCCAGGGAGCTCCTATAATTCACCCCTCCACTTT.

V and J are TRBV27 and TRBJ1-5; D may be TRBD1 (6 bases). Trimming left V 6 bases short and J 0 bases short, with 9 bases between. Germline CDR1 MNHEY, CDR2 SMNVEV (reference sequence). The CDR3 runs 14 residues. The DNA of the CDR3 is TGTGCCAGCAGCTGGGGGCGTAGCAATCAGCCCCAGCATTTT. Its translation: CASSWGRSNQPQHF.

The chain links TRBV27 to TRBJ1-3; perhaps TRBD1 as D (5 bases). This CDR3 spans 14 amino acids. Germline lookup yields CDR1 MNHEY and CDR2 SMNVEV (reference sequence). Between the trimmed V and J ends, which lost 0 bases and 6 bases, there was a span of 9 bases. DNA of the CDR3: TGTGCCAGCAGTTTATCGAACGGGGCAAACACCATATATTTT. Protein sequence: CASSLSNGANTIYF.

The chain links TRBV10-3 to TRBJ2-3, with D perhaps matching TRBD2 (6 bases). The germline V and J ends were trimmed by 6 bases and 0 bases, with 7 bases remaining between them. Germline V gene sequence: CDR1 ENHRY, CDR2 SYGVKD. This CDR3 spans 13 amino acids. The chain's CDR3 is CAIRGTSTDTQYF. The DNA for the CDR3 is TGTGCCATCAGAGGGACTAGCACAGATACGCAGTATTTT.

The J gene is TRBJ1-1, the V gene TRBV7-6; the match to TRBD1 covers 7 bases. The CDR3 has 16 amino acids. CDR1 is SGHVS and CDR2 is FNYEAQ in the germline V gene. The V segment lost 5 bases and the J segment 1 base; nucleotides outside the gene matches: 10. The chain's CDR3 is CASSTLQGERNTEAFF. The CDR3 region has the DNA TGTGCCAGCAGCACGCTCCAGGGGGAAAGGAACACTGAAGCTTTCTTT.

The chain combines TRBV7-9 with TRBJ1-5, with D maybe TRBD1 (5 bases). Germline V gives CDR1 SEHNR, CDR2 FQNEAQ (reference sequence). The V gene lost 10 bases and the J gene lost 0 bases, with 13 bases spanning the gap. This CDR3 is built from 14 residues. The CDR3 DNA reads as TGTGCCACCCAACCGACAGCTAGCAATCAGCCCCAGCATTTT. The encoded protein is CATQPTASNQPQHF.

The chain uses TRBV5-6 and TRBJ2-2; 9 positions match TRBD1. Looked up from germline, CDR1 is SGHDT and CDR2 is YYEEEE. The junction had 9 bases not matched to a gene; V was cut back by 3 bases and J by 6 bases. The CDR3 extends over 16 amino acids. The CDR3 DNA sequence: TGTGCCAGCAGCTGGGACAGGGAAAGAGTACCCGGGGAGCTGTTTTTT. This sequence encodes CASSWDRERVPGELFF.

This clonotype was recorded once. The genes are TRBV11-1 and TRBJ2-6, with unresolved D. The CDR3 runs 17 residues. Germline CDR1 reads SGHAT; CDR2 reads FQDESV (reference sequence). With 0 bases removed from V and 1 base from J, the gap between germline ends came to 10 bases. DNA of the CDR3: TGTGCCAGCAGCTTAGCGGCCACCCTGTCTGGGGCCAACGTCCTGACTTTC. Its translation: CASSLAATLSGANVLTF.

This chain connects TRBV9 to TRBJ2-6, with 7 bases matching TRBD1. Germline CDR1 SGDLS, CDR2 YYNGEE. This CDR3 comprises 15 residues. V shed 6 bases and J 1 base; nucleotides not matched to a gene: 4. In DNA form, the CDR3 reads TGTGCCAGCAATAACAGGGGATCTGGGGCCAACGTCCTGACTTTC. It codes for CASNNRGSGANVLTF.

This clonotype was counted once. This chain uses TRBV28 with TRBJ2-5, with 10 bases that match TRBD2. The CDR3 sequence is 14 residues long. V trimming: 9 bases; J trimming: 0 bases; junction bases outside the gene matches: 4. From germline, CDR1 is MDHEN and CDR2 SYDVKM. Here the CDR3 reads CASRAGGYQETQYF. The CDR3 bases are TGTGCCAGTAGAGCGGGAGGGTACCAAGAGACCCAGTACTTC.

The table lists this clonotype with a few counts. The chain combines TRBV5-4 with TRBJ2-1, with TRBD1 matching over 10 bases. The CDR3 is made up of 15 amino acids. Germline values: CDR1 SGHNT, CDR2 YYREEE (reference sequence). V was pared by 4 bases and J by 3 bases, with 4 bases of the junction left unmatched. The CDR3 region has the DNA TGTGCCAGCAGCCCGGGACAGGGGAACTACAATGAGCAGTTCTTC. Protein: CASSPGQGNYNEQFF. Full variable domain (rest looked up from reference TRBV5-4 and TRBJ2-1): ETGVTQSPTHLIKTRGQQVTLRCSSQSGHNTVSWYQQALGQGPQFIFQYYREEENGRGNFPPRFSGLQFPNYSSELNVNALELDDSALYLCASSPGQGNYNEQFFGPGTRLTVL.

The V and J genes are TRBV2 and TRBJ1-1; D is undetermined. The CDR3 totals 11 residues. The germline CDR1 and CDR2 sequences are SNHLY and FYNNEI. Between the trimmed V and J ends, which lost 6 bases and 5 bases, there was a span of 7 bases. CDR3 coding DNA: TGTGCCAGCAGGGGTAGGACTGAAGCTTTCTTT. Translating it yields CASRGRTEAFF.

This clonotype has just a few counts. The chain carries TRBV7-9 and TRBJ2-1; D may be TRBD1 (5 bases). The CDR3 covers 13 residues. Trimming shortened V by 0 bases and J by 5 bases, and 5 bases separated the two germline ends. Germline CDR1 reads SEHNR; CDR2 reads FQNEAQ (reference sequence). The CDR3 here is CASSLAGDNEQFF. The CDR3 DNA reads TGTGCCAGCAGCTTAGCAGGGGACAATGAGCAGTTCTTC. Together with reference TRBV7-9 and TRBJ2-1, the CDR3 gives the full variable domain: DTGVSQNPRHKITKRGQNVTFRCDPISEHNRLYWYRQTLGQGPEFLTYFQNEAQLEKSRLLSDRFSAERPKGSFSTLEIQRTEQGDSAMYLCASSLAGDNEQFFGPGTRLTVL.

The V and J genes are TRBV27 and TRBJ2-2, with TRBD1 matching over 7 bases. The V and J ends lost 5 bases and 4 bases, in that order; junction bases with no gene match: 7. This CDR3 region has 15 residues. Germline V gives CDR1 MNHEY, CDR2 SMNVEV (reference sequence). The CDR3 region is CASSLQGSGTGELFF. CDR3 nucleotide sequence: TGTGCCAGCAGTCTACAGGGGTCAGGCACCGGGGAGCTGTTTTTT.